Listed below are T cell receptor beta chains from one sample, sequenced in a study of blood T cell repertoires in COVID-19. Some clones are missing from TCRdb's copy, which holds only in-frame ones; the method was immunoSEQ multiplex PCR. The table has 240,000 or so clones, 75% to 90% seen once. Source material: peripheral blood. The receptors come from a woman aged 25 to 39 who had recovered from COVID-19. CDR3s include the opening cysteine and the closing phenylalanine or tryptophan. A D gene is named only where the DNA matches it firmly. Clone size appears in some rows only: once, few, many, or a class for an expanded clone.

v_gene	j_gene	abundance	d_gene	CDR3aa	CDR3nt
TRBV5-1	TRBJ2-3	.	TRBD1	CASSLGRGGAADTQYF	TGCGCCAGCAGCTTGGGTCGAGGGGGCGCCGCAGATACGCAGTATTTT
TRBV5-1	TRBJ2-7	.	.	CASSRPTGEGEQYF	TGCGCCAGCTCACGTCCGACAGGGGAGGGTGAGCAGTACTTC
TRBV6-5	TRBJ1-2	.	TRBD1	CASSWDRLHGYTF	TGTGCCAGCAGTTGGGACAGACTCCATGGCTACACCTTC
TRBV18	TRBJ1-2	few	TRBD1	CASSPRDRIHGYTF	TGTGCCAGCTCACCAAGGGACAGAATACATGGCTACACCTTC
TRBV4-1	TRBJ2-7	.	TRBD2	CASSQDSGDYYEQYF	TGCGCCAGCAGCCAAGATAGTGGGGACTACTACGAGCAGTACTTC
TRBV4-1	TRBJ2-2	few	TRBD1	CASSQADRAVLANTGELFF	TGCGCCAGCAGCCAGGCCGACAGGGCCGTACTCGCGAACACCGGGGAGCTGTTTTTT
TRBV7-2	TRBJ2-7	once	.	CASSLENRPYEQYF	TGTGCCAGCAGCTTAGAGAACAGACCCTACGAGCAGTACTTC
TRBV7-9	TRBJ2-3	.	TRBD2	CASSLQGLAGSYTDTQYF	TGTGCCAGCAGTCTCCAGGGGCTAGCGGGGAGTTACACAGATACGCAGTATTTT
TRBV13	TRBJ2-7	.	.	CASSPGPDGSYEQYF	TGTGCCAGCAGCCCGGGACCTGACGGGAGCTACGAGCAGTACTTC
TRBV27	TRBJ2-1	.	TRBD2	CASSLKTREGNEQFF	TGTGCCAGCAGTCTAAAGACACGGGAGGGCAATGAGCAGTTCTTC
TRBV29-1	TRBJ2-3	few	.	CSVRTGPGTASTDTQYF	TGCAGCGTCCGTACGGGCCCCGGGACTGCTAGCACAGATACGCAGTATTTT
TRBV7-2	TRBJ2-5	.	TRBD2	CASSLEDAGGETQYF	TGTGCCAGCAGCTTAGAGGATGCGGGGGGGGAGACCCAGTACTTC
TRBV5-1	TRBJ2-1	.	.	CASSFGAGEQFF	TGCGCCAGCAGCTTTGGGGCGGGAGAGCAGTTCTTC
TRBV19	TRBJ2-7	few	TRBD1	CASSIVSGQVYEQYF	TGTGCCAGTAGTATAGTTTCGGGACAGGTCTACGAGCAGTACTTC
TRBV7-9	TRBJ2-2	.	.	CASSSTPSGRGHNTGELFF	TGTGCCAGCAGCTCCACCCCGTCGGGCAGGGGACATAACACCGGGGAGCTGTTTTTT
TRBV5-1	TRBJ1-6	.	TRBD1	CASSQGGPGNSPLHF	TGCGCCAGCAGCCAGGGGGGCCCGGGGAATTCACCCCTCCACTTT
TRBV10-3	TRBJ2-1	.	TRBD1	CAISGQGSYNEQFF	TGTGCCATCAGCGGACAGGGCTCCTACAATGAGCAGTTCTTC
TRBV10-3	TRBJ1-4	.	.	CAISEVGGGEKLFF	TGTGCCATCAGTGAGGTTGGAGGCGGTGAAAAACTGTTTTTT
TRBV19	TRBJ1-1	once	.	CATAIAPSTEAFF	TGTGCCACCGCGATTGCCCCCTCCACTGAAGCTTTCTTT
TRBV29-1	TRBJ1-2	.	TRBD1	CSVETGQGLNYGYTF	TGCAGCGTTGAAACGGGACAGGGGCTAAACTATGGCTACACCTTC
TRBV6-5	TRBJ2-7	once	.	CATAGLGAPTYEQYF	TGTGCCACAGCGGGCCTCGGGGCTCCCACCTACGAGCAGTACTTC
TRBV5-5	TRBJ2-5	.	.	CASSLGQQETQYF	TGTGCCAGCAGCTTGGGACAGCAAGAGACCCAGTACTTC
TRBV9	TRBJ1-1	.	.	CASSDRAMNTEAFF	TGTGCCAGCAGCGACAGGGCCATGAACACTGAAGCTTTCTTT
TRBV9	TRBJ2-1	.	TRBD1	CASSVGGTGPDEQFF	TGTGCCAGCAGCGTAGGGGGGACAGGTCCCGATGAGCAGTTCTTC
TRBV18	TRBJ2-1	.	.	CASSPEGWTTDNEQFF	TGTGCCAGCTCACCGGAGGGGTGGACGACAGACAATGAGCAGTTCTTC
TRBV25-1	TRBJ1-1	.	.	CASSEYRPGTEAFF	TGTGCCAGCAGTGAATATCGTCCGGGGACTGAAGCTTTCTTT
TRBV4-1	TRBJ1-2	.	.	CASSQGAAAARYGYTF	TGCGCCAGCAGCCAGGGGGCCGCAGCTGCGAGGTATGGCTACACCTTC
TRBV5-4	TRBJ2-4	.	TRBD1	CASSSPDRGLINIQYF	TGTGCCAGCAGCTCCCCGGACAGGGGGCTAATAAACATTCAGTACTTC
TRBV4-3	TRBJ1-4	.	.	CASSQRGGATLPKLFF	TGCGCCAGCAGCCAACGAGGAGGGGCTACCTTGCCGAAACTGTTTTTT
TRBV6-5	TRBJ1-5	.	.	CASRVYRSNQPQHF	TGTGCCAGCAGGGTGTACAGGAGCAATCAGCCCCAGCATTTT
TRBV7-9	TRBJ2-7	.	.	CASSPSYPSSEQYF	TGTGCCAGCAGCCCTTCCTATCCATCCTCCGAGCAGTACTTC
TRBV6-1	TRBJ1-6	.	.	CASSDMYRNSPLHF	TGTGCCAGCAGTGATATGTACAGAAATTCACCCCTCCACTTT
TRBV9	TRBJ2-7	.	TRBD1	CASSRSGQGSYEQYF	TGTGCCAGCAGCCGGTCGGGACAGGGTTCCTACGAGCAGTACTTC
TRBV5-1	TRBJ1-5	.	TRBD1	CASSLQGGNQPQHF	TGCGCCAGCAGCTTGCAGGGGGGTAATCAGCCCCAGCATTTT
TRBV5-1	TRBJ2-1	.	TRBD1	CASSSDRDNEQFF	TGCGCCAGCAGCTCGGACAGGGACAATGAGCAGTTCTTC
TRBV12-5	TRBJ2-3	.	.	CASGLVRVGSWRTDTQYF	TGTGCTAGTGGTTTGGTACGGGTCGGGAGTTGGAGAACAGATACGCAGTATTTT
TRBV11-2	TRBJ2-2	.	.	CASSRNFGSGELFF	TGTGCCAGCAGCCGCAATTTCGGGTCCGGGGAGCTGTTTTTT
TRBV10-3	TRBJ1-1	many	.	CAISPTAGTEAFF	TGTGCCATCAGTCCGACGGCGGGCACTGAAGCTTTCTTT
TRBV6-5	TRBJ1-6	.	.	CASKYPEGNSPLHF	TGTGCCAGCAAGTACCCCGAGGGTAATTCACCCCTCCACTTT
TRBV4-1	TRBJ2-3	.	TRBD2	CASSQTSGGITDTQYF	TGCGCCAGCAGCCAGACTAGCGGGGGGATCACAGATACGCAGTATTTT
TRBV11-2	TRBJ2-7	.	.	CASSEQGYEQYF	TGTGCCAGCAGCGAACAGGGTTACGAGCAGTACTTC
TRBV18	TRBJ2-5	.	.	CASSPLGQNQETQYF	TGTGCCAGCTCACCACTCGGACAGAACCAAGAGACCCAGTACTTC
TRBV18	TRBJ1-5	.	.	CASSLGTASNQPQHF	TGTGCCAGCTCACTAGGGACTGCGAGCAATCAGCCCCAGCATTTT
TRBV2	TRBJ2-1	.	.	CASGSGLNSYNEQFF	TGTGCCAGCGGGTCTGGGCTAAATAGCTACAATGAGCAGTTCTTC
TRBV7-2	TRBJ1-2	.	.	CASSFDRQNYGYTF	TGTGCCAGCAGCTTCGACAGACAGAACTATGGCTACACCTTC
TRBV3-1/TRBV3-2	TRBJ2-1	.	TRBD2	CASSQVGLSSGGEQFF	TGTGCCAGCAGCCAAGTAGGTTTGTCTAGCGGGGGTGAGCAGTTCTTC
TRBV7-2	TRBJ1-6	.	.	CASSLVGVGVNSPLHF	TGTGCCAGCAGCTTAGTAGGGGTTGGGGTGAATTCACCCCTCCACTTT
TRBV15	TRBJ1-1	.	.	CATSRDRGGTQRTEAFF	TGTGCCACCAGCAGAGATAGGGGGGGGACCCAAAGGACTGAAGCTTTCTTT
TRBV19	TRBJ1-5	.	.	CASSIPRQTTVNQPQHF	TGTGCCAGTAGTATACCGAGGCAAACTACCGTCAATCAGCCCCAGCATTTT
TRBV7-3	TRBJ2-1	.	TRBD2	CASSLGAGRSVTEQFF	TGTGCCAGCAGCTTAGGGGCCGGGAGGTCAGTCACCGAGCAGTTCTTC
TRBV7-3	TRBJ2-7	once	.	CASSNNEQYF	TGTGCCAGCAGCAATAACGAGCAGTACTTC
TRBV7-2	TRBJ2-1	.	.	CASSLGSSSYNEQFF	TGTGCCAGCAGCTTAGGAAGTAGCTCCTACAATGAGCAGTTCTTC
TRBV12-5	TRBJ1-4	once	TRBD1	CASGKGQGEEKLFF	TGTGCTAGTGGTAAGGGACAGGGGGAGGAAAAACTGTTTTTT
TRBV2	TRBJ1-5	once	.	CASSEGGWNNQPQHF	TGTGCCAGCAGTGAAGGGGGCTGGAACAATCAGCCCCAGCATTTT
TRBV19	TRBJ2-1	.	.	CASSRGRDNEQFF	TGTGCCAGTAGTAGGGGCCGGGACAATGAGCAGTTCTTC
TRBV15	TRBJ2-7	.	.	CATSPGWRSASYEQYF	TGTGCCACCAGCCCCGGGTGGCGCAGTGCATCCTACGAGCAGTACTTC
TRBV6-2/TRBV6-3	TRBJ2-5	.	.	CASSYLAELQETQYF	TGTGCCAGCAGTTATTTAGCGGAGCTTCAAGAGACCCAGTACTTC